The entry below describes one T cell receptor beta chain. The clone's antigen remains unknown. No quality values exist for individual bases; no much larger clone is one base distant. TCRbeta CDR3 regions were amplified from genomic DNA by means of the immunoSEQ Assay, a bias-controlled multiplex PCR. Per the source publication's procedure: Within the assay, amplification of reference gene primers was used to estimate how many nucleated cells each sample contained. To quantify the absolute abundance of each unique TCRbeta CDR3 rearrangement, sequence reads were collapsed and filtered. Productive Simpson clonality was computed per sample as the square root of Simpson's diversity index over productive rearrangements. TCRdb took this table from immuneACCESS and kept in-frame rearrangements with V and J called. Such tables lack part of the clones; where checked against another copy, unresolved V genes explain under half of the gap, and the rest is unexplained. D and trimming were read from the DNA, whereas the V and J calls and clone size are those reported in that table. The sample profile shows about 300,000 clones; 89% of them were found once. The top ten hold about 1.8% of the sample.

Enrolling through a virtual design, the prospective study's participants ranged in age from roughly 18 to 89 years and lived across more than 20 United States geographic areas. Cohort assignment in the prospective study relied on participant-reported clinical history from a screening survey and a study questionnaire. Recovered participants in ImmuneRACE Cohort 3 were defined by two consecutive negative NP/OP PCR tests, clearance by a healthcare professional, or resolution of symptoms. In the prospective study, whole blood, serum and a nasopharyngeal or oropharyngeal swab were collected from each participant by mobile phlebotomists. Prospective study participants could optionally give additional blood draws and questionnaires over an approximately two-month period. Before DNA extraction, prospective study blood samples were shipped either frozen or at room temperature. The entry originates in a study of blood T cell repertoires in COVID-19 (dated by TCRdb to 2018 to 2020). A note on the overall study: Samples from collaborators originated in the United States, Italy and Spain and spanned both the acute and convalescent phases of COVID-19. The prospective study material was composed of cDNA or gDNA derived from T cells, B-cell-depleted T cells, or PBMCs. Subjects who had been exposed to COVID-19, were actively infected with it, or had recovered from it provided the deeply sampled blood TCRbeta repertoires that made up the dataset. The repertoires were released in a freely available public database intended as a resource for research on the immune response to SARS-CoV-2. The samples were drawn from the first 160 participants of the ongoing ImmuneRACE study and from 950 to 1,500 subjects provided by 6 global collaborators. A de-identified subject ID, COVID-19 status, age in years and sex were almost always included in the sample metadata. Where available, HLA class I and class II types were obtained from metadata supplied by the sample provider rather than from assay-based typing. Overall results and qualifications from the work: The amount of clinical and demographic metadata varied by source and participant and was provided uncurated.

Input material: PBMCs or T cells enriched from blood (not recorded which). The clonotype comes from a middle-aged woman who had recovered from COVID-19.

The DNA sequence is as follows: TGCGCCAGCAGCCAGCAGGGACAGGGGAACACTGAAGCTTTCTTT. Translated, it gives CASSQQGQGNTEAFF. Recombination linked TRBV5-1 to TRBJ1-1; TRBD1 lines up with 9 middle nucleotides. The germline V end is reduced by 4 bases and the J end by 1 base; junction bases left unmatched: 5. Reading from cysteine to phenylalanine, the CDR3 counts 15 amino acids. Only the CDR3 part of the read is kept: 45 bases, read in frame from the first base. CDR1 is given as SGHRS and CDR2 as YFSETQ, both from the germline V gene.